This record looks at one T cell receptor beta chain sequence and its context. Its antigen is not identified. The CDR3 is 15 amino acids. Trimming removed 5 bases at V and 0 bases at J, with 14 bases between. Germline loops: CDR1 SEHNR, CDR2 FQNEAQ (reference sequence). Here immunoSEQ multiplex PCR was the method, and the copy in TCRdb shows in-frame clones only, minus some. The table has 140,000 to 150,000 clones, over 75% seen once. This entry belongs to a study of T cell responses to AZD1222 COVID-19 vaccine. Study-wide points: Spike regions recognized by vaccine-associated CD4 TCRs spanned the protein, led by 160-218 and 743-854. Donors skewed white British and female; clonal diversity was possibly underestimated. Baseline seropositives among AZD1222 recipients totaled only 5 or 6.

The chain carries TRBV7-9 and TRBJ2-7, with D perhaps TRBD1 (6 bases). The sample was peripheral blood, taken on day 0 of AZD1222 vaccination. This TCR was sampled from an adult in good health. In nucleotides, the CDR3 is TGTGCCAGCAGCAAGAAGGGGGTTGACTCCTACGAGCAGTACTTC. Protein: CASSKKGVDSYEQYF.